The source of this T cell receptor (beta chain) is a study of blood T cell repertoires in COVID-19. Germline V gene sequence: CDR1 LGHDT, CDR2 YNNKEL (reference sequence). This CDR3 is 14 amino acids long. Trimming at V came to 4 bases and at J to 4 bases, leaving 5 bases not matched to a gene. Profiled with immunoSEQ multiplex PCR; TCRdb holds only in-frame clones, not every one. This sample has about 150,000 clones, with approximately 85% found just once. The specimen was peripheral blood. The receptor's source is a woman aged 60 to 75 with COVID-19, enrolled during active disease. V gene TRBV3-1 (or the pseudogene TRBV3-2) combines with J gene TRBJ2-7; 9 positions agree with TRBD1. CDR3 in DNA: TGTGCCAGCAGCCCATGGACAGGGGAATACGAGCAGTACTTC. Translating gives CASSPWTGEYEQYF.